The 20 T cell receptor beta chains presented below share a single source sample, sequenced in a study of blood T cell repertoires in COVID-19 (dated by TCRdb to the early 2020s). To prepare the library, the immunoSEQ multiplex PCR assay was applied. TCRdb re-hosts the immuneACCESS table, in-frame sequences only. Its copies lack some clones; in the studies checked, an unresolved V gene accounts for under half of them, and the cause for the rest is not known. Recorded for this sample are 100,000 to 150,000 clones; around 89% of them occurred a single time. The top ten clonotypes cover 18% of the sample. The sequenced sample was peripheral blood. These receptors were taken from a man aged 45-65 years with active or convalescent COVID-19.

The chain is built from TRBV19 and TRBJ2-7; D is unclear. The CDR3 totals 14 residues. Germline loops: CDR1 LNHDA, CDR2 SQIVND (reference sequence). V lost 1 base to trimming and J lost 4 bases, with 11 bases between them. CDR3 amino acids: CASSIGTSWYEQYF. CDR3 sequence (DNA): TGTGCCAGTAGTATAGGAACATCTTGGTACGAGCAGTACTTC.

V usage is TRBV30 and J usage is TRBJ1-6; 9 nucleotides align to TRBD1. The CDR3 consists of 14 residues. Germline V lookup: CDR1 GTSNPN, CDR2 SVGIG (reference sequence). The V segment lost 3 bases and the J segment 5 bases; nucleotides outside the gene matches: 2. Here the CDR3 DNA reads TGTGCCTGGAGAGGGACAGGGAATAATTCACCCCTCCACTTT. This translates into CAWRGTGNNSPLHF.

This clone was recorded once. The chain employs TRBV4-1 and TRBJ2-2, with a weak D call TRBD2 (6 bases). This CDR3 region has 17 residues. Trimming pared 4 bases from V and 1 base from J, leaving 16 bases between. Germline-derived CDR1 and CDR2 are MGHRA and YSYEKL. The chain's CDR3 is CASSPHAQGGNTGELFF. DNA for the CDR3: TGCGCCAGCAGCCCCCACGCCCAGGGAGGGAACACCGGGGAGCTGTTTTTT.

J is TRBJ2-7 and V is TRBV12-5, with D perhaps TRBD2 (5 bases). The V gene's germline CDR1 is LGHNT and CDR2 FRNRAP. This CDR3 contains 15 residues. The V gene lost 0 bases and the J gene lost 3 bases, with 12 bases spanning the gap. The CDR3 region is CASGLVYGDSYEQYF. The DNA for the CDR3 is TGTGCTAGTGGTTTGGTATACGGGGATAGCTACGAGCAGTACTTC. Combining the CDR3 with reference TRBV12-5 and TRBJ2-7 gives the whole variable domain DARVTQTPRHKVTEMGQEVTMRCQPILGHNTVFWYRQTMMQGLELLAYFRNRAPLDDSGMPKDRFSAEMPDATLATLKIQPSEPRDSAVYFCASGLVYGDSYEQYFGPGTRLTVT.

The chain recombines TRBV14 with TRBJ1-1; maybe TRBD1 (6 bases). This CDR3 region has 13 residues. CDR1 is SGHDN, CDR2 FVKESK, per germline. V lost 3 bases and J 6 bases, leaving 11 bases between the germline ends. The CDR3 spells CASSQIQGAEAFF. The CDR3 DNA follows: TGTGCCAGCAGCCAGATACAGGGCGCTGAAGCTTTCTTT.

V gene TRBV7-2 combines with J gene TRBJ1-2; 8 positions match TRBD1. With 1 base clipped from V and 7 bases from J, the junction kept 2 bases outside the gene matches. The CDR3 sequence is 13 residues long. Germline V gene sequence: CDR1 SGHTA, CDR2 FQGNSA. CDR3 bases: TGTGCCAGCAGCTTAGGGGACAGGAGTGGCTACACCTTC. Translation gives CASSLGDRSGYTF.

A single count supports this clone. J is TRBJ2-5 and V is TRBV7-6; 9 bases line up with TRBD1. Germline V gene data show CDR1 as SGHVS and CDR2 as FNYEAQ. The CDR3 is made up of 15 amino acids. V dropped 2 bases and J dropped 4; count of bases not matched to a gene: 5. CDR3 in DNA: TGTGCCAGCAGCTTAACGGGACAGGGAACAGAGACCCAGTACTTC. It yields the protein CASSLTGQGTETQYF.

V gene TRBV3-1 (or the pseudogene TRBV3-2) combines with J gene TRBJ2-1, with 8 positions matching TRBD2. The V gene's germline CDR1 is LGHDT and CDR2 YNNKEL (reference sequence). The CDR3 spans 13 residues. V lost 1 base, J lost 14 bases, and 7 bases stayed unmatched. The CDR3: CASSQGAAGGKFF. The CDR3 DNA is TGTGCCAGCAGCCAAGGAGCGGCGGGGGGCAAGTTCTTC.

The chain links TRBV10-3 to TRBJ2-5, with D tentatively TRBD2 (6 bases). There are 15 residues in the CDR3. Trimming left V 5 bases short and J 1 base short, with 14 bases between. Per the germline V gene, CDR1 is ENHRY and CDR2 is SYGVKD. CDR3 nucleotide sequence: TGTGCCATCAGTCTCCGGGGGTGGGGCCAAGAGACCCAGTACTTC. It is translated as CAISLRGWGQETQYF.

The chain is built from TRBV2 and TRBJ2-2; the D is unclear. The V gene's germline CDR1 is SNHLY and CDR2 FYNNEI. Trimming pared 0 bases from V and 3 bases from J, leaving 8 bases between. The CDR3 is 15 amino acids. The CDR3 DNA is TGTGCCAGCAGTGAAGCGCTTCTAGACACCGGGGAGCTGTTTTTT. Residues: CASSEALLDTGELFF.

CDR3 sequence: CAWSPSEEQFF. CDR3 coding DNA: TGTGCCTGGAGTCCGTCCGAGGAGCAGTTCTTC. The rearrangement uses TRBV30 and TRBJ2-1; D is uncertain. CDR1 is GTSNPN and CDR2 is SVGIG in the germline V gene (reference sequence). This CDR3 is 11 amino acids long. Trimming shortened V by 2 bases and J by 10 bases, and 9 bases separated the two germline ends. The full variable domain, with the rest looked up from reference TRBV30 and TRBJ2-1, is SQTIHQWPATLVQPVGSPLSLECTVEGTSNPNLYWYRQAAGRGLQLLFYSVGIGQISSEVPQNLSASRPQDRQFILSSKKLLLSDSGFYLCAWSPSEEQFFGPGTRLTVL.

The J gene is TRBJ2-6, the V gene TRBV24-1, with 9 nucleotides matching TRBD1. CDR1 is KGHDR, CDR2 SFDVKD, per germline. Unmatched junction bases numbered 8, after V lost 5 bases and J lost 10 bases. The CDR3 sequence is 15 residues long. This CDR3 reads CATSAEPGQGNVLTF. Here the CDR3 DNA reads TGTGCCACCAGTGCCGAACCGGGACAGGGTAACGTCCTGACTTTC.

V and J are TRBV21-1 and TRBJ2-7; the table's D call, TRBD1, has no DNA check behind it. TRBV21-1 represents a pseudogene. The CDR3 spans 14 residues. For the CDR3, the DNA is TGTGCCAGCAGCAAAGGTCGCAGGGGCTACGAGCAGTACTTC. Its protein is CASSKGRRGYEQYF.

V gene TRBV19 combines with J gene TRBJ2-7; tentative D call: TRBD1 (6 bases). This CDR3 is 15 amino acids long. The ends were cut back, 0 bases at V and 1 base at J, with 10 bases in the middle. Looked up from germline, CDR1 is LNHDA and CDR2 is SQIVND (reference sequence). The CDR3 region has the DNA TGTGCCAGTAGTATAGACCGCGACAGGTCCTACGAGCAGTACTTC. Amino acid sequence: CASSIDRDRSYEQYF.

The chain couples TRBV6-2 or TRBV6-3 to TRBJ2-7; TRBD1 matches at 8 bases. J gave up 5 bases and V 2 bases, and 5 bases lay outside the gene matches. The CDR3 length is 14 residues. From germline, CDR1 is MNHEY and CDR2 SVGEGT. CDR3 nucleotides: TGTGCCAGCAGTTACACCCGACAGGGGAACGAGCAGTACTTC. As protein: CASSYTRQGNEQYF.

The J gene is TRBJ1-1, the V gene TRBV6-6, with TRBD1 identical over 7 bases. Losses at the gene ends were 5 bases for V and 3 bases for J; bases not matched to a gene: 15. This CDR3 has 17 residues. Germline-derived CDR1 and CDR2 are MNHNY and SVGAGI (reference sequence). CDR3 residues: CASSRTHRGTVDTEAFF. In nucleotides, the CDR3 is TGTGCCAGCAGTCGAACCCACCGGGGGACAGTGGACACTGAAGCTTTCTTT.

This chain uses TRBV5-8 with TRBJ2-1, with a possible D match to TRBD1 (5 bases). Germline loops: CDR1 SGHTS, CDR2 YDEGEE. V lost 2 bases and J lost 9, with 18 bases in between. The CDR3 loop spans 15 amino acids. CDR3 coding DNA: TGTGCCAGCAGCTTTTCCAGAAGGGGTGTCAGTGAGCAGTTCTTC. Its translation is CASSFSRRGVSEQFF.

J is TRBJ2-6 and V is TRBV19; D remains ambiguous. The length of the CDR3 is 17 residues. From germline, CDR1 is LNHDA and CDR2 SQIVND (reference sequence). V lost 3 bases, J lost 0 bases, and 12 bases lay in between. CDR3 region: CASSIGGVGSGANVLTF. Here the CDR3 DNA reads TGTGCCAGTAGTATTGGCGGCGTAGGCTCTGGGGCCAACGTCCTGACTTTC.

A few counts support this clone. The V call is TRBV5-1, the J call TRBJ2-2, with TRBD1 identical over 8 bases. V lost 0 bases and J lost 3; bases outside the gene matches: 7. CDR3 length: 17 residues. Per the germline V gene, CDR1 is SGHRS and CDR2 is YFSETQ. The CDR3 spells CASSLGAGTGYTGELFF. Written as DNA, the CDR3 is TGCGCCAGCAGCTTGGGAGCCGGGACAGGATACACCGGGGAGCTGTTTTTT. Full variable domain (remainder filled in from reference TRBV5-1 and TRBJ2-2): KAGVTQTPRYLIKTRGQQVTLSCSPISGHRSVSWYQQTPGQGLQFLFEYFSETQRNKGNFPGRFSGRQFSNSRSEMNVSTLELGDSALYLCASSLGAGTGYTGELFFGEGSRLTVL.

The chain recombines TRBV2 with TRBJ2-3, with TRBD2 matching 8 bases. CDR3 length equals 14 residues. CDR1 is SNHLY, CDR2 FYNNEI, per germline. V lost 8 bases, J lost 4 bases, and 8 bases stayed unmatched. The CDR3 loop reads CASRERGGSDTQYF. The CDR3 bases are TGTGCCAGCCGAGAACGGGGGGGCTCAGATACGCAGTATTTT.